This T cell receptor beta chain stems from a study of T cell repertoires in cytomegalovirus infection. TCRdb re-analysed the reads in MiXCR, keeping a single row per CDR3 protein. This table has 640,000 or so distinct CDR3 sequences, around 35% appearing once. Germline V gene data show CDR1 as SGHVS and CDR2 as FQNEAQ. Germline trimming cut 1 base from V and 2 bases from J; bases unmatched to any gene: 10. The CDR3 sequence is 20 residues long. This clonotype was picked up many times. Its antigen is undetermined. This specimen was cultured PBMCs, taken from culture after CMV antigen stimulation. The rearrangement uses TRBV7-8 and TRBJ2-3, with 15 bases lining up with TRBD2. The TCR was taken from a human donor in good health (CMV status not recorded). Some clones in this sample may be carry-over from other donors' samples. CDR3 nucleotide sequence: TGTGCCAGCAGCTTAGAGAGGACTAGCGGGAGGGTTTCGCTCACAGATACGCAGTATTTT. This encodes CASSLERTSGRVSLTDTQYF.